Each of the 11 T cell receptor beta chains below was sequenced from the same sample in a study of CD4 T cells in relation to SARS-CoV-2 and coronaviruses (dated by TCRdb to 2020 to 2023). Library prep was done by the immunoSEQ multiplex PCR assay. The table was pulled from immuneACCESS by TCRdb, which kept in-frame rearrangements only. Such tables lose some clones; where checked, under half of the loss comes from unresolved V genes, and the rest has no known cause. A total of tens of thousands of clones appear in this sample, over 90% of them only once. The ten biggest clones cover under 0.3% of the sample. CD4+ T cells from unexposed donors were collected before the COVID-19 pandemic (2011-2018). Material: naive CD4+ T cells from PBMCs. This sample's cell subset or site label indicates: naive CD4+ T cells isolated by negative enrichment. These receptors came from a human donor in good health.

The chain links TRBV6-1 to TRBJ2-7; possible D gene TRBD2, 6 bases. The V and J ends lost 0 bases and 2 bases respectively, with 14 bases between them. The V gene's germline CDR1 is MNHNS and CDR2 SASEGT. The CDR3 spans 16 residues. The CDR3 DNA sequence: TGTGCCAGCAGTGAAGCAGGCTCTAGCGTGACCTACGAGCAGTACTTC. Encoded protein: CASSEAGSSVTYEQYF.

V is TRBV7-2 and J is TRBJ1-4; 8 bases map to TRBD1. V was pared by 4 bases and J by 0 bases, with 7 bases of the junction left unmatched. Germline lookup yields CDR1 SGHTA and CDR2 FQGNSA. CDR3 size: 17 residues. The chain's CDR3 is CASSSPQGGSTNEKLFF. CDR3 sequence (DNA): TGTGCCAGCAGCTCTCCACAGGGGGGCTCAACTAATGAAAAACTGTTTTTT.

This sequence joins TRBV4-1 and TRBJ1-2, with TRBD1 matching over 7 bases. V dropped 1 base and J dropped 5; count of bases not matched to a gene: 1. Germline values: CDR1 MGHRA, CDR2 YSYEKL. There are 13 residues in the CDR3. CDR3 sequence reads: CASSQVRGYGYTF. As DNA, the CDR3 is TGCGCCAGCAGCCAAGTCAGGGGGTATGGCTACACCTTC.

This chain uses TRBV30 with TRBJ2-7, with a tentative D call TRBD1 (5 bases). This CDR3 spans 11 amino acids. V dropped 7 bases and J dropped 2 bases, with 9 bases sitting between them. CDR1 GTSNPN and CDR2 SVGIG come from the germline V gene (reference sequence). The CDR3 sequence: CALTAAYEQYF. CDR3 bases: TGTGCCTTGACAGCCGCCTACGAGCAGTACTTC.

This sequence joins TRBV4-1 and TRBJ2-5; 10 bases fit TRBD2. This CDR3 contains 17 residues. Unmatched junction bases numbered 9, after V lost 0 bases and J lost 5 bases. Per germline, CDR1 MGHRA and CDR2 YSYEKL. The CDR3 loop is CASSQDWPSGSRETQYF. Here the CDR3 DNA reads TGCGCCAGCAGCCAAGATTGGCCTAGCGGGAGCCGGGAGACCCAGTACTTC.

The chain has TRBV5-1 and TRBJ1-4, with 11 positions matching TRBD1. This CDR3 spans 15 amino acids. The trim removed 7 bases at V and 8 bases at J, leaving 10 bases unmatched. Germline values: CDR1 SGHRS, CDR2 YFSETQ. CDR3 protein: CASARTGGGLEKLFF. The CDR3 region has the DNA TGCGCCAGCGCACGGACAGGGGGCGGATTGGAAAAACTGTTTTTT.

The V call is TRBV20-1, the J call TRBJ1-6, with unresolved D. The CDR3 covers 13 residues. With 4 bases removed from V and 10 bases from J, the gap between germline ends came to 14 bases. In germline, CDR1 is DFQATT, CDR2 SNEGSKA (reference sequence). This CDR3 reads CSAIEYASSPLHF. CDR3 nucleotides: TGCAGTGCTATTGAGTACGCTTCGTCACCCCTCCACTTT.

This clone is a singleton in its sample. The chain combines TRBV3-1 (or the pseudogene TRBV3-2) with TRBJ2-7, with TRBD1 matching 8 bases. The length of the CDR3 is 15 residues. V lost 1 base, J lost 3 bases, and 5 bases stayed unmatched. Germline CDR1 and CDR2: LGHDT and YNNKEL (reference sequence). CDR3 DNA: TGTGCCAGCAGCCAAGCAGGACAGGGACACTACGAGCAGTACTTC. Protein product: CASSQAGQGHYEQYF.

V is TRBV11-2 and J is TRBJ2-1; TRBD2 matches at 7 bases. This CDR3 is built from 14 residues. The trim removed 1 base at V and 10 bases at J, leaving 7 bases unmatched. The germline V gene has CDR1 SGHAT and CDR2 FQNNGV. The CDR3 sequence: CASSLGRGEYEQFF. The CDR3 DNA is TGTGCCAGCAGCTTAGGCCGGGGGGAATACGAGCAGTTCTTC.

The chain recombines TRBV10-1 with TRBJ2-7; perhaps TRBD1 as D (5 bases). Germline V gene sequence: CDR1 WNHNN, CDR2 SYGVQD (reference sequence). V lost 3 bases to trimming and J lost 7 bases, with 10 bases between them. The CDR3 length is 12 residues. The CDR3 is CASSDRDYEQYF. In DNA form, the CDR3 reads TGCGCCAGCAGTGACAGGGATTATGAGCAGTACTTC.

This clone was counted a few times. The rearrangement joins TRBV7-6 to TRBJ1-6; D is undetermined. Germline CDR1 is SGHVS and CDR2 is FNYEAQ. The length of the CDR3 is 15 residues. The V and J ends lost 3 bases and 0 bases respectively, with 6 bases between them. For the CDR3, the DNA is TGTGCCAGCAGCTTCCAGAGCTCCTATAATTCACCCCTCCACTTT. The encoded protein is CASSFQSSYNSPLHF. The complete variable domain, with remaining parts taken from reference TRBV7-6 and TRBJ1-6, reads GAGVSQSPRYKVTKRGQDVALRCDPISGHVSLYWYRQALGQGPEFLTYFNYEAQQDKSGLPNDRFSAERPEGSISTLTIQRTEQRDSAMYRCASSFQSSYNSPLHFGNGTRLTVT.